This T cell receptor (beta chain) was recorded in a study of regulatory T cells in long-lasting Graves disease. Between the trimmed V and J ends, which lost 0 bases and 5 bases, there was a span of 15 bases. The CDR3 sequence is 17 residues long. CDR1 and CDR2 (germline): SGHRS, YFSETQ. This clonotype came up a few times. The antigen is unknown. Study observations and caveats: Persistent disease exhibited a predilection for TRBV28, TRBJ1-2 and TRBJ2-5.

As for time point: persistent/refractory GD, antithyroid drugs over 5 years with positive TRAb. PBMCs were the source of the RNA used for TCR sequencing. Library construction for TCR beta used iRepertoire HTBI primers and Arm-PCR of CDR3 regions. TCRdb reanalysed the multiplex PCR reads using MiXCR and keeps one entry per CDR3 protein. The repertoire holds under 450,000 distinct CDR3 sequences, around 22% seen once, with approximately 25% in the top ten. Sequenced here: peripheral blood mononuclear cells (PBMCs), sampled when the disease was refractory, from a patient treated with antithyroid drugs. The TCR was taken from a female donor with Graves disease. The chain couples TRBV5-1 to TRBJ1-6, with D tentatively TRBD1 (6 bases). CDR3: CASSLEFRQENNSPLHF. The CDR3 coding sequence is TGCGCCAGCAGCTTGGAGTTCCGACAGGAAAATAATTCACCCCTCCACTTT.